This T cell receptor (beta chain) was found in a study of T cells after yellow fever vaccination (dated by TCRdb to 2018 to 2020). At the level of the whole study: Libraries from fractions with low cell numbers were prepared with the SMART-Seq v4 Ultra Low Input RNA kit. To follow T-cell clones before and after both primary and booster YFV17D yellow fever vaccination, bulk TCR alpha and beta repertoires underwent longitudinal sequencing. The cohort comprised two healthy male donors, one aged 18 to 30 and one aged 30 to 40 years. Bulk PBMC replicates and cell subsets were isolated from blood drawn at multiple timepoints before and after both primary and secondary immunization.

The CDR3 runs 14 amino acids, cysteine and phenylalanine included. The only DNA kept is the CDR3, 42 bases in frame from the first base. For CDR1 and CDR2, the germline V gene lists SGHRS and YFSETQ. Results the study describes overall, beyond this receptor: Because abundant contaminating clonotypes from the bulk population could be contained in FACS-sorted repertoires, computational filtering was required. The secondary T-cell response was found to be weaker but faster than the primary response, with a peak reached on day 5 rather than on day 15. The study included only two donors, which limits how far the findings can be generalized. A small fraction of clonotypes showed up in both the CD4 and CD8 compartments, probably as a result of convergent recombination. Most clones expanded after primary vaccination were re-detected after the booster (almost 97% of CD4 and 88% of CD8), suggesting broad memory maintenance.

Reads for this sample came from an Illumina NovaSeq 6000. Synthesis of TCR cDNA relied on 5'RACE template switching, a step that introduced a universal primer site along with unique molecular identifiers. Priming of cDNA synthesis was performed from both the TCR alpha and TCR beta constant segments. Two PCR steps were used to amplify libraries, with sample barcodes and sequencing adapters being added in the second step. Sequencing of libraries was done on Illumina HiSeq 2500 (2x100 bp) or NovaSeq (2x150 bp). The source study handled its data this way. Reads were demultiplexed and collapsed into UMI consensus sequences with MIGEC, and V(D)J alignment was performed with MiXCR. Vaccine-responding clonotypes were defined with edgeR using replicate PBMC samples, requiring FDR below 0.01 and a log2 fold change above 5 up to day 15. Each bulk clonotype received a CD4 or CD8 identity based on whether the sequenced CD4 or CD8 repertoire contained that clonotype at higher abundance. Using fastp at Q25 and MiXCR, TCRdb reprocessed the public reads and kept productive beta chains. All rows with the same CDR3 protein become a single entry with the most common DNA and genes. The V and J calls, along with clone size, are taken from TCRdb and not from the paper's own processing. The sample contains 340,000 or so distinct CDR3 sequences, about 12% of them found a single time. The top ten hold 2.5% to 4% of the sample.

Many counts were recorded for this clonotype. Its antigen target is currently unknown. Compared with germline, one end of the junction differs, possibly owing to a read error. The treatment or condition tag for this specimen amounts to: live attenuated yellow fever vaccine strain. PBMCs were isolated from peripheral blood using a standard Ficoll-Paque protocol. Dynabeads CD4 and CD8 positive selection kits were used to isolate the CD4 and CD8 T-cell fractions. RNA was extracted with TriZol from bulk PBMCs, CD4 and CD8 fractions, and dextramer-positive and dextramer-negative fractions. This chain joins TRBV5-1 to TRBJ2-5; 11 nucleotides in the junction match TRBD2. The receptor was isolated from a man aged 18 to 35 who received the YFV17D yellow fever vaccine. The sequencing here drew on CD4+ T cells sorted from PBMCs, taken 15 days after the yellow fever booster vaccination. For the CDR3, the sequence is CASSRLAGQETQYF. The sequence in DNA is TGTGCCAGCAGTCGACTAGCGGGGCAAGAGACCCAGTACTTC.